The clone carrying this TCR beta chain was observed a few times. The antigen remains undetermined. CDR1 and CDR2 (germline): MDHEN, SYDVKM. CDR3 length equals 14 residues. V dropped 5 bases and J dropped 0 bases, with 8 bases sitting between them. Indicated time point: pre-sensitization, week 0. Treatment noted: therapeutic diphenylcyclopropenone sensitization with weekly scalp DPC. A single record per CDR3 protein comes from TCRdb applying MiXCR to the RACE reads. Among around 200,000 distinct CDR3 sequences listed, around 30% were seen once. The sample is drawn from a study of human T cells and chemical hapten exposure. In the study overall: On approximately 2 cm by approximately 2 cm of upper inner arm skin, sensitization was performed with 2% DPC. Study findings and constraints: Expanded TCRs showed more large CDR3 clusters than pre-sensitization or healthy control sets.

The source is a woman aged 25-40 years with alopecia areata. Some clones in this sample may be carry-over from other donors' samples. Material: whole blood, obtained in connection with sensitization to the hapten diphenylcyclopropenone (DPC). The rearrangement uses TRBV28 and TRBJ1-5; no clear D gene. The CDR3 reads CASSKGYSNQPQHF. The CDR3 DNA reads as TGTGCCAGCAGTAAGGGCTATAGCAATCAGCCCCAGCATTTT.